Detailed here is one TCR beta chain. Its antigen is as yet unknown. With V trimmed by 1 base and J by 5 bases, 7 bases remained unmatched. Germline CDR1 and CDR2: MNHEY and SMNVEV (reference sequence). The CDR3 spans 16 residues. This sample stems from a study of cytomegalovirus exposure and HLA in healthy donors. Study-wide findings and caveats: The CMV antigen specificity of a few CMV-associated chains was confirmed through in vitro analysis.

The assay was immunoSEQ multiplex PCR, and TCRdb's table has in-frame clones only and misses some. The sample lists approximately 150,000 clones, roughly 84% occurring once. The chain employs TRBV27 and TRBJ2-1; 8 bases are shared with TRBD1. This TCR derives from a man younger than 40 in good health and CMV-seropositive. Sample: PBMCs. The CDR3 sequence is CASSLYRQGPHNEQFF. The CDR3 DNA is TGTGCCAGCAGTTTATATCGACAGGGGCCCCACAATGAGCAGTTCTTC.